This T cell receptor beta chain derives from a study of beta chain features in type 1 diabetes. On the study more broadly: Patients and healthy donors were similar in age, gender and cell yields.

Germline CDR1 and CDR2: MNHNS and SASEGT. V was pared by 10 bases and J by 1 base, with 11 bases between. There are 12 residues in the CDR3. CD45RO/CCR7/CD25/CD127/CD95/CD27 sorting isolated CD4+ naive, central memory, regulatory and stem cell-like memory cells. General study points: Within the patient group, naive, central memory and Treg TCRB repertoires appeared more similar to each other than within healthy donors. In every one of the four CD4+ subsets, TCRB CDR3s were moderately but significantly shorter in Type 1 diabetes patients.

The sequenced template was cDNA made from the entire isolated RNA. The data were produced by immunoSEQ multiplex PCR, yet TCRdb's version contains in-frame clones alone and is incomplete. The profile shows 200,000 to 250,000 clones, around a quarter of them singletons. A word on this clone: Its antigen is not known.

This rearrangement joins TRBV6-1 to TRBJ2-7; perhaps TRBD2 as D (5 bases). Sequenced input: central memory CD4+ T cells from blood. This clonotype was sampled from a man between 25 and 39 years old in good health. The CDR3, as DNA: TGTGCCACCCAACGGGGTTCCTACGAGCAGTACTTC. This sequence encodes CATQRGSYEQYF.